This T cell receptor beta chain was profiled in a study of long-term antiretroviral therapy in people with HIV. The run of the v3.0 immunoSEQ assay was at survey level. Measured with immunoSEQ multiplex PCR; TCRdb has only the in-frame clones, and not every one. The repertoire holds approximately 31,000 clones, nearly 90% seen once, with 10% to 15% in the top ten. The CDR3 has 17 residues. Looked up from germline, CDR1 is SGHRS and CDR2 is YFSETQ. Between the trimmed V and J ends, which lost 4 bases and 1 base, there was a span of 20 bases. None of the participants with HIV were treated outside the United States.

The source of this sequence is a man aged 18 to 29 with HIV. The rearrangement uses TRBV5-1 and TRBJ1-2, with D possibly being TRBD1 (6 bases). Sequencing used unsorted PBMCs, obtained 1.1 years after starting antiretroviral therapy. CDR3 amino acids: CASSDLRWTENNYGYTF. CDR3 bases: TGCGCCAGCAGCGACCTTCGATGGACAGAAAATAACTATGGCTACACCTTC.